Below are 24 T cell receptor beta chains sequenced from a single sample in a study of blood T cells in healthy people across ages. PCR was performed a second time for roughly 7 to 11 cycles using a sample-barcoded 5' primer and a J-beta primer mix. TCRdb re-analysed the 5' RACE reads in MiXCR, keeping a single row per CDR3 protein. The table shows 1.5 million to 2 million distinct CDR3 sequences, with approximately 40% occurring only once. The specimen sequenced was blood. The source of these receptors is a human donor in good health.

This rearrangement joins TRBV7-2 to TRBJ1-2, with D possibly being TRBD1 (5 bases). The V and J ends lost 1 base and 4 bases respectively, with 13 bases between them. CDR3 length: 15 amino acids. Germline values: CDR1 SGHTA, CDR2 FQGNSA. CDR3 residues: CASSLEAGISYGYTF. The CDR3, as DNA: TGTGCCAGCAGCTTAGAGGCAGGGATCAGCTATGGCTACACCTTC. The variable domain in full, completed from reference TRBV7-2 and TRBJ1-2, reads GAGVSQSPSNKVTEKGKDVELRCDPISGHTALYWYRQSLGQGLEFLIYFQGNSAPDKSGLPSDRFSAERTGGSVSTLTIQRTQQEDSAVYLCASSLEAGISYGYTFGSGTRLTVV.

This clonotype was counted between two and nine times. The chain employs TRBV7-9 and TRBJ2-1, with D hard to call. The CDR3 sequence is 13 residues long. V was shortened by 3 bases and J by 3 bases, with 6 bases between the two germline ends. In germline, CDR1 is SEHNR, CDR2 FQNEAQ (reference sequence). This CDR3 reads CASSFDNYNEQFF. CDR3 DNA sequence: TGTGCCAGCAGCTTCGACAACTACAATGAGCAGTTCTTC.

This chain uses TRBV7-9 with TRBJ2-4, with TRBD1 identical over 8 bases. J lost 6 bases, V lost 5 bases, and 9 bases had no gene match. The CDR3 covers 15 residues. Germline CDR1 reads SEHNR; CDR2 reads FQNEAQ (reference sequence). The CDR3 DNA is TGTGCCAGCAGCGGCACAGGGGGATATGGAAACATTCAGTACTTC. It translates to CASSGTGGYGNIQYF.

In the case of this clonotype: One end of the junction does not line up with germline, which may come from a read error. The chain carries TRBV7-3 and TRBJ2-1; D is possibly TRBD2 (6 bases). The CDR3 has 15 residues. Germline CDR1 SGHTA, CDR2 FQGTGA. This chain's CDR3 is CASSLLGGSCNEQFF. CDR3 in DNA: TGTGCCAGCAGCCTCTTGGGGGGATCCTGCAATGAGCAGTTCTTC.

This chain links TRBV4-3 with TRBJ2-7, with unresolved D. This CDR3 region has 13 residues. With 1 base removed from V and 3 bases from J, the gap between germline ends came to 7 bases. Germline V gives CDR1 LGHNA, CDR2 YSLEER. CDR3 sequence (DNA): TGCGCCAGCAGCCAAGCTGTGGACTACGAGCAGTACTTC. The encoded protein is CASSQAVDYEQYF.

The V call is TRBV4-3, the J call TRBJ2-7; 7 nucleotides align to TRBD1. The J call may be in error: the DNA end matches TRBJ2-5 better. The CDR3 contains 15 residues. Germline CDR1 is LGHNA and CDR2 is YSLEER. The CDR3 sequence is CASSQVPSGGETQYF. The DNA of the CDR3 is TGCGCCAGCAGCCAAGTCCCCTCAGGGGGAGAGACCCAGTACTTC.

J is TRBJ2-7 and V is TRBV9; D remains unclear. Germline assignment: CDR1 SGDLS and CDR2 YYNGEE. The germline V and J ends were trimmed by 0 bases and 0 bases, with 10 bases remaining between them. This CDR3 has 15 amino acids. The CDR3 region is CASSVVVPTSYEQYF. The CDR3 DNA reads TGTGCCAGCAGCGTAGTCGTTCCAACCTCCTACGAGCAGTACTTC.

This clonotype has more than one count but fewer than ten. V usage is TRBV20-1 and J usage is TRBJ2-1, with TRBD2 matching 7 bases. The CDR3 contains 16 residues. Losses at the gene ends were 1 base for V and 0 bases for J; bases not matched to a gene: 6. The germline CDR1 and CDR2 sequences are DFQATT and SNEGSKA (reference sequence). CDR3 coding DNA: TGCAGTGCTAGAGGAGGGCGGGACTACTCCTACAATGAGCAGTTCTTC. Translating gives CSARGGRDYSYNEQFF.

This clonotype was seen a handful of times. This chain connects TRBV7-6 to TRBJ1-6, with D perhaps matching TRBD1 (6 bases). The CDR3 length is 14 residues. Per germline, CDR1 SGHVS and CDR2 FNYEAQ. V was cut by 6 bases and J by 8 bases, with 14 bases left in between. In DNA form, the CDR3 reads TGTGCCAGCAGGCACAGGGCTTATGATTCACCCCTCCACTTT. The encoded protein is CASRHRAYDSPLHF.

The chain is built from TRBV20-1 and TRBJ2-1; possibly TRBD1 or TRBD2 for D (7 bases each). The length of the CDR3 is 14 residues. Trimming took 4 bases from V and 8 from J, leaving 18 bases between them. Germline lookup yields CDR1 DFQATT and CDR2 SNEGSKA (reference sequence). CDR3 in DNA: TGCAGTGCTACCCAGGGGGGGGTTCTGGATGAGCAGTTCTTC. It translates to CSATQGGVLDEQFF.

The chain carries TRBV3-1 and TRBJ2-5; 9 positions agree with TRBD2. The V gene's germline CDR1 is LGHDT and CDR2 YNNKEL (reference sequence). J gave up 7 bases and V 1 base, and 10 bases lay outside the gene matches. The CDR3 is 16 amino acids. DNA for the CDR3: TGTGCCAGCAGCCAAGTCAGCGGGGGGTCGAGTGGGACCCAGTACTTC. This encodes CASSQVSGGSSGTQYF.

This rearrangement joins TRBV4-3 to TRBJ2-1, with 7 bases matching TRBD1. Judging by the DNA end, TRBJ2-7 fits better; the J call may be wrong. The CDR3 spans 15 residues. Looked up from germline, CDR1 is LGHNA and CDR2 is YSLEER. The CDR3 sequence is CASSRLTGVSDEQYF. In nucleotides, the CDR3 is TGCGCCAGCAGCCGGCTAACAGGGGTTTCGGATGAGCAGTACTTC.

This chain's CDR3 is CASSLGWGGMDTEAFF. As DNA, the CDR3 is TGCGCCAGCAGCTTGGGCTGGGGAGGAATGGACACTGAAGCTTTCTTT. V usage is TRBV5-1 and J usage is TRBJ1-1; D is undetermined. Looked up from germline, CDR1 is SGHRS and CDR2 is YFSETQ. Trimming stripped 0 bases from V and 3 bases from J, with 15 bases between. The CDR3 covers 16 residues.

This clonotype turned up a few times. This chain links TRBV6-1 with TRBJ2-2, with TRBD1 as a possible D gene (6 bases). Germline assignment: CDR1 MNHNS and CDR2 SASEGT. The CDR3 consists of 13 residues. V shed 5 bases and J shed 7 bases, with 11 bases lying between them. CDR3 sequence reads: CASSSRGYGELFF. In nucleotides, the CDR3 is TGTGCCAGCAGTTCAAGGGGGTACGGGGAGCTGTTTTTT.

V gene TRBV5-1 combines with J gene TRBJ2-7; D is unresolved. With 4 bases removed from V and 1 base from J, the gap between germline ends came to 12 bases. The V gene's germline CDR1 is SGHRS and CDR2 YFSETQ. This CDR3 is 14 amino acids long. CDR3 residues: CASSPDGSSYEQYF. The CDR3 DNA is TGCGCCAGCAGCCCGGACGGATCTTCCTACGAGCAGTACTTC.

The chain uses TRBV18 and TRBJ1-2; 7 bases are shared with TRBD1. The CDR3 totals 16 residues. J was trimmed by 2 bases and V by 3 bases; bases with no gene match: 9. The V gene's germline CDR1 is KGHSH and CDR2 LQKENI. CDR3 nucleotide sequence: TGTGCCAGCTCACCTACGACAGGGCAAAACAACTATGGCTACACCTTC. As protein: CASSPTTGQNNYGYTF. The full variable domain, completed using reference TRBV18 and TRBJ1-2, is NAGVMQNPRHLVRRRGQEARLRCSPMKGHSHVYWYRQLPEEGLKFMVYLQKENIIDESGMPKERFSAEFPKEGPSILRIQQVVRGDSAAYFCASSPTTGQNNYGYTFGSGTRLTVV.

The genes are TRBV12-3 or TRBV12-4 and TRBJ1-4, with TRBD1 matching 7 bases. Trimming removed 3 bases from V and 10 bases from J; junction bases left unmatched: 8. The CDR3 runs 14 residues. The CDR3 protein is CASSFGGGSGKLFF. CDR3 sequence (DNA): TGTGCCAGCAGTTTCGGAGGGGGCTCGGGAAAACTGTTTTTT.

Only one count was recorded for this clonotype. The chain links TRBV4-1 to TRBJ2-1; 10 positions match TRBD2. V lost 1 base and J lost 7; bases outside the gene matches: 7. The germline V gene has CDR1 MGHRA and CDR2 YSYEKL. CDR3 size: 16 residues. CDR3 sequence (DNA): TGCGCCAGCAGCCAAGCTGGGACTAGCGAGTGGAATGAGCAGTTCTTC. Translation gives CASSQAGTSEWNEQFF.

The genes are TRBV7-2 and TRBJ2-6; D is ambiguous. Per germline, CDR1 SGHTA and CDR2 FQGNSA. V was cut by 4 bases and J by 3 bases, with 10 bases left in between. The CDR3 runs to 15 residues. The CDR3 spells CASSWTVIGANVLTF. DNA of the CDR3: TGTGCCAGCAGCTGGACGGTAATTGGGGCCAACGTCCTGACTTTC.

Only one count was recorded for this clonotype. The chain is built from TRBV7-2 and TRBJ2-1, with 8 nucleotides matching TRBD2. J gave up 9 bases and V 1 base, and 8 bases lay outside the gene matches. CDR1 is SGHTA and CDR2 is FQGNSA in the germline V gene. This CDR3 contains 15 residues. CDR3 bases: TGTGCCAGCAGCTTAGTCCGGGGGGGCTTGGGTGAGCAGTTCTTC. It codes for CASSLVRGGLGEQFF.

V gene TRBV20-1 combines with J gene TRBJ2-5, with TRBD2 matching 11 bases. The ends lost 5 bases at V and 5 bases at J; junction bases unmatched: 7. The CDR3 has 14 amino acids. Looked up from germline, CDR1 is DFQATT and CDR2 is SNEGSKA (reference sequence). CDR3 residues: CSAVAGGPWETQYF. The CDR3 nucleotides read TGCAGTGCTGTAGCGGGGGGGCCTTGGGAGACCCAGTACTTC.

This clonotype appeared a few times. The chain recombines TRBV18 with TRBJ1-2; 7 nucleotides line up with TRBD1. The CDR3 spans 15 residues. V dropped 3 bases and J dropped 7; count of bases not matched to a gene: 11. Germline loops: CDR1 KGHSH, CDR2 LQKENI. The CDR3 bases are TGTGCCAGCTCACCGGAACAGGGGCAGAGCGGTGGCTACACCTTC. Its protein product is CASSPEQGQSGGYTF.

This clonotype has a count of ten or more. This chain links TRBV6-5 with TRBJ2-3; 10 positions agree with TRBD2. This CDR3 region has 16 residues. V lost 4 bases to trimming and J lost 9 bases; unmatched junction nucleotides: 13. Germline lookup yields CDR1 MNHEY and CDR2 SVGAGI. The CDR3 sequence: CASSSEAGGRFDTQYF. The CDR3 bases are TGTGCCAGCAGTTCAGAAGCGGGGGGGCGGTTTGACACGCAGTATTTT.

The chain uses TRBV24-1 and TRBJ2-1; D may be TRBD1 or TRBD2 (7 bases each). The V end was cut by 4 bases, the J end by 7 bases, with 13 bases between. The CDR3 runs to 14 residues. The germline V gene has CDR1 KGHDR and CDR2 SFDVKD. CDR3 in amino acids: CATSDYRGGNEQFF. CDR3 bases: TGTGCCACCAGTGACTACAGGGGAGGGAATGAGCAGTTCTTC.